The 26 T cell receptor beta chains in this list originate from one sample, sequenced in a study of a mutant IDH1 vaccine in newly diagnosed glioma. Time point of the sample: baseline, week 1 (first vaccination visit). Treatment described: pre-vaccination baseline after standard-of-care therapy. Method: immunoSEQ multiplex PCR; TCRdb's copy keeps in-frame clones and lacks some. The data show 30,000 to 40,000 clones, roughly 78% seen once. The source material was PBMCs, sampled from a glioma patient treated with radiotherapy, temozolomide or both. The receptors here all came from a man in his forties with glioma. Some clones in this sample may be carry-over from other donors' samples.

This sequence joins TRBV2 and TRBJ2-1; D is uncertain. V lost 0 bases and J 7 bases, leaving 10 bases between the germline ends. This CDR3 comprises 14 residues. The germline V gene has CDR1 SNHLY and CDR2 FYNNEI. The CDR3 here is CASSEALGWNEQFF. The CDR3 bases are TGTGCCAGCAGTGAAGCGCTCGGGTGGAATGAGCAGTTCTTC.

This sequence joins TRBV4-2 and TRBJ2-7; 9 bases fit TRBD2. Germline loops: CDR1 LGHNA, CDR2 YNFKEQ. V trimming: 7 bases; J trimming: 0 bases; junction bases outside the gene matches: 10. The CDR3 loop spans 16 amino acids. Written as DNA, the CDR3 is TGTGCCAGCAAAGCCAGCGGGGGGCCAAGCTCCTACGAGCAGTACTTC. Translated: CASKASGGPSSYEQYF.

V is TRBV10-3 and J is TRBJ1-1; D unresolved. Trimming removed 6 bases from V and 1 base from J, with 9 bases in between. In germline, CDR1 is ENHRY, CDR2 SYGVKD. This CDR3 contains 13 residues. CDR3 nucleotide sequence: TGTGCCATCAGGACTGACCCGAACACTGAAGCTTTCTTT. This translates into CAIRTDPNTEAFF.

V usage is TRBV4-1 and J usage is TRBJ2-7; 11 nucleotides match TRBD2. This CDR3 is built from 20 residues. V was pared by 2 bases and J by 5 bases, with 20 bases of the junction left unmatched. Germline V gives CDR1 MGHRA, CDR2 YSYEKL. The CDR3 region has the DNA TGCGCCAGCAGCCAATTTACCACCCCTCGACTAGCGGGGCGAGCCCACGAGCAGTACTTC. Translated: CASSQFTTPRLAGRAHEQYF.

The CDR3 nucleotides are TGTGCCAGCAGCCAAGAATACAGGGGATTTGGAAACACCATATATTTT. This sequence encodes CASSQEYRGFGNTIYF. The V gene is TRBV4-2, the J gene TRBJ1-3; 7 bases agree with TRBD1. Unmatched junction bases numbered 5, after V lost 0 bases and J lost 3 bases. The CDR3 contains 16 residues. Germline CDR1 and CDR2: LGHNA and YNFKEQ.

The V call is TRBV10-3, the J call TRBJ1-1; TRBD1 matches at 7 bases. Per the germline V gene, CDR1 is ENHRY and CDR2 is SYGVKD. The CDR3 sequence is 14 residues long. The ends lost 5 bases at V and 5 bases at J; junction bases unmatched: 8. CDR3: CAISIDRVWTEAFF. The CDR3 DNA reads TGTGCCATCAGTATAGACAGGGTATGGACTGAAGCTTTCTTT.

The chain links TRBV29-1 to TRBJ2-5; 13 bases are a match to TRBD2. CDR3 length: 18 residues. J lost 1 base, V lost 4 bases, and 12 bases had no gene match. Germline loops: CDR1 SQVTM, CDR2 ANQGSEA. CDR3 DNA: TGCAGCGTTGGCCGACTATGGACTAGCGGGGGTTCCCAAGAGACCCAGTACTTC. Amino acid sequence: CSVGRLWTSGGSQETQYF.

The chain links TRBV6-1 to TRBJ1-1, with a weak D call TRBD1 (5 bases). There are 14 residues in the CDR3. Trimming shortened V by 5 bases and J by 1 base, and 11 bases separated the two germline ends. Germline-derived CDR1 and CDR2 are MNHNS and SASEGT. The CDR3 loop reads CASSWDGGNTEAFF. In DNA, the CDR3 is TGTGCCAGCAGTTGGGACGGGGGGAACACTGAAGCTTTCTTT.

The rearrangement uses TRBV10-3 and TRBJ2-3, with a tentative D call TRBD2 (6 bases). The CDR3 length is 18 residues. V dropped 5 bases and J dropped 4 bases, with 25 bases sitting between them. CDR1 is ENHRY and CDR2 is SYGVKD in the germline V gene. Here the CDR3 reads CAISLVWRAGGQADTQYF. The CDR3 nucleotides read TGTGCCATCAGTTTAGTTTGGAGAGCGGGCGGGCAAGCAGATACGCAGTATTTT.

The chain is built from TRBV6-1 and TRBJ1-5; TRBD1 is a possible D gene (5 bases). CDR3 length: 14 amino acids. Per the germline V gene, CDR1 is MNHNS and CDR2 is SASEGT. V was pared by 1 base and J by 5 bases, with 9 bases between. The CDR3 loop reads CASSEEGTHQPQHF. In nucleotides, the CDR3 is TGTGCCAGCAGTGAAGAGGGGACCCATCAGCCCCAGCATTTT.

This sequence joins TRBV7-6 and TRBJ2-5, with TRBD2 identical over 14 bases. Germline CDR1 and CDR2: SGHVS and FNYEAQ. V was pared by 5 bases and J by 3 bases, with 5 bases of the junction left unmatched. The CDR3 sequence is 16 residues long. The CDR3 nucleotides read TGTGCCAGCAGCCGCGGACTAGCGGGGGGAGAAGAGACCCAGTACTTC. Its translation is CASSRGLAGGEETQYF.

CDR3 nucleotides: TGTGCCAGTAGCAAAGGACAGAGAGTAGAAGCTTTCTTT. Translation gives CASSKGQRVEAFF. V gene TRBV19 combines with J gene TRBJ1-1, with D perhaps matching TRBD1 (6 bases). Trimming stripped 6 bases from V and 8 bases from J, with 16 bases between. CDR3 length equals 13 residues. Germline values: CDR1 LNHDA, CDR2 SQIVND (reference sequence).

This chain joins TRBV20-1 and TRBJ1-2, with 7 bases identical to TRBD1. The germline V gene encodes CDR1 DFQATT and CDR2 SNEGSKA (reference sequence). This CDR3 comprises 11 residues. V lost 5 bases to trimming and J lost 8 bases; unmatched junction nucleotides: 5. CDR3 DNA: TGCAGTGCTGGCCACAGGGGAGGCTACACCTTC. The encoded protein is CSAGHRGGYTF.

The chain couples TRBV14 to TRBJ1-3; D is unresolved. Germline-derived CDR1 and CDR2 are SGHDN and FVKESK. The CDR3 extends over 13 amino acids. V lost 4 bases and J 4 bases, leaving 8 bases between the germline ends. The CDR3 is CASSLVGGNTIYF. The CDR3 DNA sequence: TGTGCCAGCAGCCTGGTGGGCGGAAACACCATATATTTT.

The CDR3 loop reads CSASGWAEAFF. CDR3 DNA: TGCAGTGCTAGTGGCTGGGCTGAAGCTTTCTTT. This chain links TRBV20-1 with TRBJ1-1; D not resolved. Germline V lookup: CDR1 DFQATT, CDR2 SNEGSKA (reference sequence). Trimming removed 3 bases at V and 6 bases at J, with 8 bases between. The CDR3 length is 11 residues.

The genes are TRBV30 and TRBJ1-2; 7 nucleotides agree with TRBD1. V was pared by 3 bases and J by 7 bases, with 8 bases of the junction left unmatched. Germline loops: CDR1 GTSNPN, CDR2 SVGIG (reference sequence). This CDR3 is built from 13 residues. CDR3 residues: CAWRLQGMGGYTF. The DNA of the CDR3 is TGTGCCTGGAGACTACAGGGGATGGGTGGCTACACCTTC.

The chain joins TRBV19 to TRBJ2-5, with D hard to call. The CDR3 runs 14 residues. Germline V gene sequence: CDR1 LNHDA, CDR2 SQIVND (reference sequence). Deletions cut 4 bases from V and 5 bases from J, with 14 bases between. CDR3 in DNA: TGTGCCAGTAGTACCCGGACCGATCGGGAGACCCAGTACTTC. Translating gives CASSTRTDRETQYF.

The gene calls are TRBV19 and TRBJ1-5, with 9 bases that match TRBD1. Germline assignment: CDR1 LNHDA and CDR2 SQIVND (reference sequence). V lost 3 bases, J lost 4 bases, and 1 base stayed unmatched. The CDR3 has 14 amino acids. Here the CDR3 DNA reads TGTGCCAGTAGTATGGGACAGGGTAATCAGCCCCAGCATTTT. It yields the protein CASSMGQGNQPQHF.

The chain combines TRBV25-1 with TRBJ1-2, with TRBD1 matching over 8 bases. The germline gives CDR1 MGHDK, CDR2 SYGVNS. The CDR3 length is 12 residues. Trimming cost V 7 bases and J 7 bases; bases outside gene matches: 5. The CDR3 loop reads CASTPGGSGYTF. The CDR3 nucleotides are TGTGCCAGCACCCCAGGGGGCAGTGGCTACACCTTC.

The J gene is TRBJ2-1, the V gene TRBV18; D unresolved. Deletions cut 1 base from V and 9 bases from J, with 7 bases between. The germline CDR1 and CDR2 sequences are KGHSH and LQKENI. The CDR3 consists of 12 residues. The CDR3 reads CASSPLGGEQFF. The CDR3, as DNA: TGTGCCAGCTCACCACTAGGTGGTGAGCAGTTCTTC. Variable domain in full (rest from reference TRBV18 and TRBJ2-1): NAGVMQNPRHLVRRRGQEARLRCSPMKGHSHVYWYRQLPEEGLKFMVYLQKENIIDESGMPKERFSAEFPKEGPSILRIQQVVRGDSAAYFCASSPLGGEQFFGPGTRLTVL.

V usage is TRBV5-1 and J usage is TRBJ2-7, with D perhaps given as TRBD1 or TRBD2 (6 bases each). The germline V gene has CDR1 SGHRS and CDR2 YFSETQ. Between the trimmed V and J ends, which lost 3 bases and 5 bases, there was a span of 18 bases. This CDR3 has 15 residues. CDR3 bases: TGCGCCAGCAGCTACCAGGAGGGGGGAGTCGACGAGCAGTACTTC. The encoded protein is CASSYQEGGVDEQYF.

This chain uses TRBV30 with TRBJ1-2, with TRBD1 matching over 7 bases. The germline V gene encodes CDR1 GTSNPN and CDR2 SVGIG (reference sequence). V gave up 6 bases and J gave up 4 bases; unmatched junction bases: 14. The length of the CDR3 is 15 residues. The DNA of the CDR3 is TGTGCCTGCCTGAAGACCTTACAGGGGCTCTATGGCTACACCTTC. It translates to CACLKTLQGLYGYTF.

This chain connects TRBV19 to TRBJ1-2, with D hard to call. CDR3 length: 12 amino acids. Germline V gene lookup returns CDR1 LNHDA and CDR2 SQIVND (reference sequence). V was cut by 8 bases and J by 3 bases, with 10 bases left in between. CDR3 coding DNA: TGTGCCAGTTCCGTTGGATACTATGGCTACACCTTC. Protein sequence: CASSVGYYGYTF.

This chain joins TRBV9 and TRBJ2-1, with TRBD2 matching 11 bases. The CDR3 length is 20 residues. The V and J ends lost 4 bases and 4 bases, in that order; junction bases with no gene match: 19. Germline CDR1 is SGDLS and CDR2 is YYNGEE. CDR3 DNA sequence: TGTGCCAGCAGCACGAGTTTGCTAGCGGGGGGCCGGTGGGATTACAATGAGCAGTTCTTC. As protein: CASSTSLLAGGRWDYNEQFF.

The V gene is TRBV19, the J gene TRBJ1-1; 11 bases fit TRBD1. The CDR3 contains 15 residues. V dropped 5 bases and J dropped 4; count of bases not matched to a gene: 6. Germline V lookup: CDR1 LNHDA, CDR2 SQIVND (reference sequence). The CDR3 DNA sequence: TGTGCCAGTAGTGACCCCGGGACAGGGGGCACTGAAGCTTTCTTT. Protein sequence: CASSDPGTGGTEAFF.

The chain links TRBV11-2 to TRBJ1-5; D not resolved. Between the trimmed V and J ends, which lost 7 bases and 1 base, there was a span of 14 bases. Germline assignment: CDR1 SGHAT and CDR2 FQNNGV. The CDR3 is 15 amino acids. CDR3: CASTSRGTSNQPQHF. DNA of the CDR3: TGTGCCAGCACCTCCCGGGGAACCAGCAATCAGCCCCAGCATTTT.